The rows below give T cell receptor beta chains drawn from one sample of a study of graft-versus-host responses after intestinal transplantation. Their antigens are not known. Repertoires were generated with immunoSEQ multiplex PCR, while TCRdb's copy carries only in-frame clones and drops some. The sample lists roughly 80,000 clones, around 90% occurring once. The sample was unstimulated CD8+ T cells sorted from spleen or lymph node cells, taken before transplant. Receptors originate from a human donor who was the organ donor for an intestinal transplant. The CDR3 runs from the conserved cysteine through the conserved F or W. The D gene is left open where the match is weak. The size field is filled for only some rows; it gives once, few, many or a size class.

J | V | size | D | CDR3
TRBJ1-2 | TRBV27 | NA | NA | CASSPSPARDTRANYGYTF
TRBJ2-7 | TRBV6-1 | few | NA | CASSEEAVYEQYF
TRBJ2-2 | TRBV6-1 | NA | NA | CASSALSGELFF
TRBJ2-7 | TRBV10-1 | few | NA | CASSESGSYEQYF
TRBJ2-7 | TRBV27 | NA | NA | CASSSQGLHEQYF
TRBJ2-5 | TRBV7-2 | NA | NA | CASSFRVLSRGETQYF
TRBJ2-1 | TRBV6-6 | NA | NA | CASIRTEVYNEQFF
TRBJ1-1 | TRBV4-1 | NA | NA | CASSPYSGRLNTEAFF
TRBJ1-1 | TRBV30 | once | NA | CAWSDLTENTEAFF
TRBJ2-5 | TRBV4-2 | NA | TRBD2 | CASSHLSGGQETQYF
TRBJ2-2 | TRBV28 | NA | TRBD1 | CASSSPWDRGPGELFF
TRBJ2-5 | TRBV9 | once | NA | CASSVGWGLETQYF
TRBJ2-2 | TRBV4-1 | NA | NA | CASSRDNTGELFF
TRBJ2-7 | TRBV19 | NA | TRBD1 | CASSIAAGGYEQYF
TRBJ2-7 | TRBV4-1 | NA | TRBD1 | CASSQGQGVEQYF
TRBJ1-5 | TRBV19 | NA | NA | CASSIGGGLQPQHF
TRBJ2-7 | TRBV19 | NA | NA | CASSIGQASYEQYF
TRBJ1-5 | TRBV6-6 | NA | TRBD1 | CASSGQDTSQPQHF
TRBJ2-3 | TRBV29-1 | NA | TRBD2 | CSVTLAGSDTQYF
TRBJ1-2 | TRBV29-1 | NA | TRBD1 | CSVNRGPYGYTF
TRBJ2-3 | TRBV5-8 | NA | TRBD2 | CASSLDPAGVGGTQYF
TRBJ2-3 | TRBV2 | NA | NA | CASSARTEKWDTQYF
TRBJ2-1 | TRBV4-1 | NA | TRBD2 | CASIGLVGEQFF
TRBJ2-1 | TRBV5-1 | NA | NA | CASSLRVTQFF
TRBJ1-2 | TRBV7-9 | NA | NA | CASSGLDGGYTF
TRBJ1-6 | TRBV5-6 | NA | NA | CASSPGGALSSPLHF
TRBJ1-5 | TRBV5-1 | once | TRBD1 | CASSWGTGTNQPQHF
TRBJ2-3 | TRBV4-1 | NA | TRBD2 | CASSQGGLAGSTDTQYF
TRBJ2-5 | TRBV2 | NA | NA | CASSWDQETQYF
TRBJ2-7 | TRBV5-6 | NA | NA | CASSPYGTRTLYEQYF
TRBJ1-5 | TRBV19 | NA | NA | CASSNLGPKEQPQHF